Below are 17 T cell receptor beta chains sequenced from a single sample in a study of naive and memory T cell subsets (dated by TCRdb to between 2016 and 2019). Taken with the paper, the label for treatment or condition translates to: skin biopsy from PPD injection site in Mantoux-positive individual. The study described a robust, sensitive protocol for amplifying, sequencing and analyzing TCRs, using 3' ligation of a UMI-containing oligonucleotide to TCR cDNA. The library was built by means of UMI-ligation and nested PCR. Sequencing used an Illumina MiSeq. The ligated cDNA was amplified by four rounds of PCR, in which nested alpha and beta constant region primers were used together with the SP2 primer. The public sequencing data were trimmed at Q25 with fastp and processed into clonotypes with MiXCR by TCRdb, which kept only in-frame beta chains. Each CDR3 protein gets just one entry, which takes the most common genes and DNA from the rows behind it. The sample profile shows around 30,000 distinct CDR3 sequences; about 6.9% of them were found once. 3% to 3.5% of the sample goes to the ten largest clones.

Specimen: skin, collected from a tuberculin skin test site. These receptors came from an adult in good health.

In this sample, this clonotype turned up many times. The chain couples TRBV2 to TRBJ2-7; 9 bases map to TRBD1. Germline V CDR1 and CDR2: SNHLY, FYNNEI. The trim removed 5 bases at V and 2 bases at J, leaving 10 bases unmatched. The CDR3 is made up of 16 amino acids. This chain's CDR3 is CASSSLDRGSPYEQYF. For the CDR3, the DNA is TGTGCCAGCAGTTCCCTTGACAGGGGGAGTCCCTACGAGCAGTACTTC.

This clonotype was counted ten times or more. The chain uses TRBV9 and TRBJ1-1; TRBD1 matches at 7 bases. Per the germline V gene, CDR1 is SGDLS and CDR2 is YYNGEE. The CDR3 covers 13 residues. Germline trimming cut 4 bases from V and 4 bases from J; bases unmatched to any gene: 4. The CDR3 loop reads CASSSHRGTEAFF. CDR3 bases: TGTGCCAGCAGCTCCCACAGGGGCACTGAAGCTTTCTTT.

In its sample, this clonotype is medium-sized (0.01 to 0.1%). The chain employs TRBV20-1 and TRBJ2-1; 12 bases align to TRBD2. Germline CDR1 is DFQATT and CDR2 is SNEGSKA (reference sequence). There are 15 residues in the CDR3. V gave up 3 bases and J gave up 6 bases; unmatched junction bases: 6. The CDR3 loop reads CSARPWTSGINEQFF. DNA for the CDR3: TGCAGTGCTAGGCCGTGGACTAGCGGGATCAATGAGCAGTTCTTC.

In its sample, this clonotype was seen a few times. This rearrangement joins TRBV5-6 to TRBJ2-5; D not certain. Germline V gene sequence: CDR1 SGHDT, CDR2 YYEEEE. V was clipped by 1 base and J by 3 bases, with 7 bases between them. There are 13 residues in the CDR3. The CDR3 is CASSLLTEETQYF. The CDR3 bases are TGTGCCAGCAGCTTGCTGACGGAAGAGACCCAGTACTTC.

J is TRBJ2-7 and V is TRBV5-6; tentatively, D is TRBD1 or TRBD2 (5 bases each). V was clipped by 7 bases and J by 2 bases, with 19 bases between them. The CDR3 contains 15 residues. The germline V gene encodes CDR1 SGHDT and CDR2 YYEEEE. CDR3 bases: TGTGCCAGCGGCCTCGTCGACAGAGGGACCTACGAGCAGTACTTC. This codes for CASGLVDRGTYEQYF. The whole variable domain, remainder taken from reference TRBV5-6 and TRBJ2-7, is DAGVTQSPTHLIKTRGQQVTLRCSPKSGHDTVSWYQQALGQGPQFIFQYYEEEERQRGNFPDRFSGHQFPNYSSELNVNALLLGDSALYLCASGLVDRGTYEQYFGPGTRLTVT.

This clonotype was detected ten times or more. The chain is built from TRBV9 and TRBJ2-3, with 8 bases identical to TRBD1. J was trimmed by 3 bases and V by 4 bases; bases with no gene match: 7. CDR3 length: 15 residues. The germline CDR1 and CDR2 sequences are SGDLS and YYNGEE. The CDR3 sequence is CASSHGQGVTDTQYF. CDR3 nucleotide sequence: TGTGCCAGCAGCCACGGACAGGGAGTGACAGATACGCAGTATTTT.

There are many counts of this clonotype. The V call is TRBV12-3 or TRBV12-4, the J call TRBJ1-1; no definite D call. The CDR3 spans 11 residues. V was cut by 3 bases and J by 4 bases, with 3 bases left in between. The CDR3 is CASSFRTEAFF. DNA of the CDR3: TGTGCCAGCAGTTTCCGCACTGAAGCTTTCTTT.

In this sample, this clonotype turned up many times. The chain carries TRBV20-1 and TRBJ2-6; maybe TRBD1 (5 bases). The CDR3 is made up of 15 amino acids. The germline gives CDR1 DFQATT, CDR2 SNEGSKA (reference sequence). V was pared by 3 bases and J by 4 bases, with 13 bases between. CDR3 DNA: TGCAGTGCTAGCAGGGAACTTAGGGGGGCCAACGTCCTGACTTTC. Its translation: CSASRELRGANVLTF.

This clonotype is judged medium-sized. Written as DNA, the CDR3 is TGCAGTGCTAGTCCCGTTCGGGGCAATCAGCCCCAGCATTTT. This encodes CSASPVRGNQPQHF. The chain recombines TRBV20-1 with TRBJ1-5; D is uncertain. The CDR3 sequence is 14 residues long. Germline V gene lookup returns CDR1 DFQATT and CDR2 SNEGSKA (reference sequence). V was clipped by 3 bases and J by 2 bases, with 11 bases between them.

This clonotype has only a few counts. The chain couples TRBV3-1 to TRBJ1-2, with D maybe TRBD1 (5 bases). CDR1 is LGHDT, CDR2 YNNKEL, per germline (reference sequence). The CDR3 has 14 residues. Trimming removed 4 bases at V and 8 bases at J, with 17 bases between. This CDR3 reads CASSLDSLRGGYTF. In DNA, the CDR3 is TGTGCCAGCAGCCTCGACAGCCTCCGTGGGGGCTACACCTTC.

This clonotype appeared many times. The V call is TRBV7-6, the J call TRBJ2-2; TRBD2 agrees at 8 bases. Germline CDR1 is SGHVS and CDR2 is FNYEAQ. This CDR3 comprises 16 residues. Trimming at V came to 5 bases and at J to 0 bases, leaving 5 bases not matched to a gene. CDR3 coding DNA: TGTGCCAGCAGCCTATACGGGGGGGCGAACACCGGGGAGCTGTTTTTT. Translated, it gives CASSLYGGANTGELFF.

This clonotype appeared many times. The V call is TRBV11-2, the J call TRBJ2-1; possibly TRBD1 or TRBD2 for D (6 bases each). V was shortened by 2 bases and J by 6 bases, with 17 bases between the two germline ends. CDR3 length: 16 residues. Per germline, CDR1 SGHAT and CDR2 FQNNGV. Written as DNA, the CDR3 is TGTGCCAGCAGCTTAATTTCAAGGGGGGCTTCCAATGAGCAGTTCTTC. This sequence encodes CASSLISRGASNEQFF.

This clonotype was recorded at least ten times. The chain employs TRBV6-2 or TRBV6-3 and TRBJ1-1; D not resolved. This CDR3 is 13 amino acids long. Trimming removed 8 bases at V and 6 bases at J, with 16 bases between. Germline V gene sequence: CDR1 MNHEY, CDR2 SVGEGT. This CDR3 is CASRFNRIAEAFF. DNA of the CDR3: TGTGCCAGCCGCTTTAACCGGATCGCTGAAGCTTTCTTT.

This clonotype was observed at least ten times. The chain employs TRBV12-3 or TRBV12-4 and TRBJ2-5; the match to TRBD1 covers 7 bases. Losses at the gene ends were 0 bases for V and 5 bases for J; bases not matched to a gene: 12. The CDR3 has 17 residues. This CDR3 is CASSLAGGTERMETQYF. The CDR3 DNA follows: TGTGCCAGCAGTTTAGCGGGTGGGACAGAGAGGATGGAGACCCAGTACTTC.

The CDR3: CASSPTGERSPLHF. DNA of the CDR3: TGTGCCAGCTCACCGACAGGAGAACGATCACCCCTCCACTTT. This chain uses TRBV18 with TRBJ1-6; D possibly corresponds to TRBD1 (6 bases). Germline CDR1 and CDR2: KGHSH and LQKENI. CDR3 size: 14 residues. V was pared by 3 bases and J by 10 bases, with 13 bases between. Together with reference TRBV18 and TRBJ1-6, the CDR3 gives the full variable domain: NAGVMQNPRHLVRRRGQEARLRCSPMKGHSHVYWYRQLPEEGLKFMVYLQKENIIDESGMPKERFSAEFPKEGPSILRIQQVVRGDSAAYFCASSPTGERSPLHFGNGTRLTVT.

This clonotype was detected ten times or more. CDR3 sequence reads: CATSRVSTQDQPQHF. The CDR3 DNA follows: TGTGCCACCAGCAGAGTCTCAACGCAAGATCAGCCCCAGCATTTT. V usage is TRBV15 and J usage is TRBJ1-5; D ambiguous. This CDR3 is built from 15 residues. CDR1 and CDR2 from the germline V gene are LNHNV and YYDKDF (reference sequence). Trimming removed 1 base from V and 5 bases from J, with 12 bases in between.

The chain is built from TRBV14 and TRBJ2-7; no reliable D call. Trimming pared 0 bases from V and 7 bases from J, leaving 13 bases between. This CDR3 spans 14 amino acids. Germline loops: CDR1 SGHDN, CDR2 FVKESK. CDR3 sequence: CASSQDVPSGEQYF. CDR3 DNA: TGTGCCAGCAGCCAAGATGTACCCAGTGGGGAGCAGTACTTC.